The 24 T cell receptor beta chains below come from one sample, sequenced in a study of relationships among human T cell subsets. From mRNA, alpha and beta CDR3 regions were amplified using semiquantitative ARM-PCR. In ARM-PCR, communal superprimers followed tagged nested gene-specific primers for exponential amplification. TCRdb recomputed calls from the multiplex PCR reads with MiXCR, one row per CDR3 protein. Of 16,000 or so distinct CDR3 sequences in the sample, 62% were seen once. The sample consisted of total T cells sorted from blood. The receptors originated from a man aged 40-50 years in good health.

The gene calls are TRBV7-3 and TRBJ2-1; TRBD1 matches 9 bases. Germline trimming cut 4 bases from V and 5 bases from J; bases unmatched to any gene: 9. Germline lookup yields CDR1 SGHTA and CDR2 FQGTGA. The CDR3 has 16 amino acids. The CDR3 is CASSSESGQGNNEQFF. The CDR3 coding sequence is TGTGCCAGCAGCTCCGAGTCGGGACAGGGAAACAATGAGCAGTTCTTC. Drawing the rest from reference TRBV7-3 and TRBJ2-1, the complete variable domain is GAGVSQTPSNKVTEKGKYVELRCDPISGHTALYWYRQSLGQGPEFLIYFQGTGAADDSGLPNDRFFAVRPEGSVSTLKIQRTERGDSAVYLCASSSESGQGNNEQFFGPGTRLTVL.

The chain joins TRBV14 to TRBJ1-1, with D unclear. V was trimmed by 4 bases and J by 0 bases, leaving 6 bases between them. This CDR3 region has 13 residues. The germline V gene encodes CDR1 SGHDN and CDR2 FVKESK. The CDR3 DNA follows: TGTGCCAGCAGCCTATCAGTGAACACTGAAGCTTTCTTT. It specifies CASSLSVNTEAFF. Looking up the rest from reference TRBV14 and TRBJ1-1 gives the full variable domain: EAGVTQFPSHSVIEKGQTVTLRCDPISGHDNLYWYRRVMGKEIKFLLHFVKESKQDESGMPNNRFLAERTGGTYSTLKVQPAELEDSGVYFCASSLSVNTEAFFGQGTRLTVV.

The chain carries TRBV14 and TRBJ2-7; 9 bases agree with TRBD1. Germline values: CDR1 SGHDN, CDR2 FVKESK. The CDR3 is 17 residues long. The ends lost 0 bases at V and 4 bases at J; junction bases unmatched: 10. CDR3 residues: CASSQDEAGTGWYEQYF. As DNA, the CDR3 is TGTGCCAGCAGCCAAGACGAGGCGGGGACAGGGTGGTACGAGCAGTACTTC. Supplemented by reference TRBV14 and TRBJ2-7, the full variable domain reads EAGVTQFPSHSVIEKGQTVTLRCDPISGHDNLYWYRRVMGKEIKFLLHFVKESKQDESGMPNNRFLAERTGGTYSTLKVQPAELEDSGVYFCASSQDEAGTGWYEQYFGPGTRLTVT.

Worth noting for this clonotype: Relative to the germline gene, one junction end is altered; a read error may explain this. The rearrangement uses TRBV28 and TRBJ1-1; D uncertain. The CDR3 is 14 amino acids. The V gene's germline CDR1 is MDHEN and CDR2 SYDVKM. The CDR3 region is CASLLERKNTEAFF. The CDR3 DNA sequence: TGTGCCAGCCTCCTGGAGAGAAAGAACACTGAAGCCTTCTTT.

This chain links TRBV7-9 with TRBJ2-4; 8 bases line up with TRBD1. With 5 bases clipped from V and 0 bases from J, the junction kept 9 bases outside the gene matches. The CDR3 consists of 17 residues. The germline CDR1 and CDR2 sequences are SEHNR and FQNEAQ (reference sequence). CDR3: CASSREGTGIAKNIQYF. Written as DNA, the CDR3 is TGTGCCAGCAGCAGAGAAGGGACAGGCATAGCCAAAAACATTCAGTACTTC. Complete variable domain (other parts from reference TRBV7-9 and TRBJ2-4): DTGVSQNPRHKITKRGQNVTFRCDPISEHNRLYWYRQTLGQGPEFLTYFQNEAQLEKSRLLSDRFSAERPKGSFSTLEIQRTEQGDSAMYLCASSREGTGIAKNIQYFGAGTRLSVL.

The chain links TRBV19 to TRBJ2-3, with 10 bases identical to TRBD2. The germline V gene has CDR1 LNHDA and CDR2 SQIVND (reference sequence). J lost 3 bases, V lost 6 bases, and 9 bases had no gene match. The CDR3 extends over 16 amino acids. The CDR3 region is CASSPWASGSTDTQYF. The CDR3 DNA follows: TGTGCCAGTAGCCCCTGGGCTAGCGGGAGTACAGATACGCAGTATTTT.

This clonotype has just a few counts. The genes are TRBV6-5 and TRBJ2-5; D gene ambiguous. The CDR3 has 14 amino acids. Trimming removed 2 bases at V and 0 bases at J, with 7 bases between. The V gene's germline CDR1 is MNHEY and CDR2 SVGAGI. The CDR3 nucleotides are TGTGCCAGCAGTTACGGACCTAACCAAGAGACCCAGTACTTC. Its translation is CASSYGPNQETQYF.

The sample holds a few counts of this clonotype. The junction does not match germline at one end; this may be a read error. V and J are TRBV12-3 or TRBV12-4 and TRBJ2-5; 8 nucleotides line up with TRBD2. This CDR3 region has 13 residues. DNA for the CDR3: TGTGCCAGCGGGGCTAGCGGGTGGGAGACCCAGTACTTT. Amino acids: CASGASGWETQYF.

The CDR3 DNA sequence: TGTGCCAGCCAACACGGCTTCAATCAGCCCCAGCATTTT. The encoded protein is CASQHGFNQPQHF. The V call is TRBV6-1, the J call TRBJ1-5; D gene unclear. The CDR3 is made up of 13 amino acids. Germline V gene data show CDR1 as MNHNS and CDR2 as SASEGT. Trimming took 8 bases from V and 3 from J, leaving 11 bases between them.

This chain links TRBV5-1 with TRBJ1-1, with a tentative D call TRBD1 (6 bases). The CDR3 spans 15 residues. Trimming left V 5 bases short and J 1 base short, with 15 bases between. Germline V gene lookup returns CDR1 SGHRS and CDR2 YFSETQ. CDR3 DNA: TGCGCCAGCAGTCTGGACAGCCTTCCGAACACTGAAGCTTTCTTT. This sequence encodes CASSLDSLPNTEAFF.

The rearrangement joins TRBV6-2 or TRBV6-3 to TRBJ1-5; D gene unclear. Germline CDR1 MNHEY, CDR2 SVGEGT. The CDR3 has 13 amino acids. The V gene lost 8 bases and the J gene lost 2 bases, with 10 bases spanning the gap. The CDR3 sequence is CASCAEGNQPQHF. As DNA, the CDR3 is TGTGCCAGCTGTGCGGAGGGCAATCAGCCCCAGCATTTT.

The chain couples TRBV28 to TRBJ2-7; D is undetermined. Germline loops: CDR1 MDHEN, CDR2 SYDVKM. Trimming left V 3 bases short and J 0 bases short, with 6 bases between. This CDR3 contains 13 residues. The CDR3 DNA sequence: TGTGCCAGCAGTTTCAAGGGCTCCTACGAGCAGTACTTC. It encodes CASSFKGSYEQYF.

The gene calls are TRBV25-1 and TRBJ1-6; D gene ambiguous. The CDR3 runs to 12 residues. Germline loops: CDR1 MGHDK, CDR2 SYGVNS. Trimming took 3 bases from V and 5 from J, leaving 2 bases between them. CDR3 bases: TGTGCCAGCAGTGACCATAATTCACCCCTCCACTTT. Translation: CASSDHNSPLHF.

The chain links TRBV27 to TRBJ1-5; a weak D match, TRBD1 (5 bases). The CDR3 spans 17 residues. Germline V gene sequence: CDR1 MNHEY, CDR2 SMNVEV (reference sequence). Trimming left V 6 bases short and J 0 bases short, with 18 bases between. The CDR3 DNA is TGTGCCAGCAGGTTAAAGGGACGGGATTATAGCAATCAGCCCCAGCATTTT. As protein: CASRLKGRDYSNQPQHF.

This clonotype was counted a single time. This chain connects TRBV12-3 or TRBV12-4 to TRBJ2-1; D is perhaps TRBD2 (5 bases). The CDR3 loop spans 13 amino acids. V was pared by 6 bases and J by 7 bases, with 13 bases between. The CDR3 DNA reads TGTGCCAGCAGCCCCGGGGAGATTAATGAGCAGTTCTTC. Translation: CASSPGEINEQFF.

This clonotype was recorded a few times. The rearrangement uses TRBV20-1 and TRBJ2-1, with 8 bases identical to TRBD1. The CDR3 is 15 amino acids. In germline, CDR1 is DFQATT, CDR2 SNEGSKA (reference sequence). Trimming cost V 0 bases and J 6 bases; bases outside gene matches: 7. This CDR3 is CSARDYGQGRNEQFF. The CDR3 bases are TGCAGTGCTAGAGATTATGGACAGGGACGCAATGAGCAGTTCTTC.

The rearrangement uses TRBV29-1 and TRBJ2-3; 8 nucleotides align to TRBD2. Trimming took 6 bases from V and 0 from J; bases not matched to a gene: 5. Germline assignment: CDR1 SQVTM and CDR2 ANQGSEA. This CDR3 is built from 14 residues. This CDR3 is CSVVAGSSTDTQYF. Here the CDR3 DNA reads TGCAGCGTGGTAGCGGGGTCTAGCACAGATACGCAGTATTTT.

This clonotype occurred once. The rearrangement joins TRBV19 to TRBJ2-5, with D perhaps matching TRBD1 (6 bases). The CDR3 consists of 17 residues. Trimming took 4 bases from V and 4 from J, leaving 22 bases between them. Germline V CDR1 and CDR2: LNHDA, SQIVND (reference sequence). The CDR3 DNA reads TGTGCCAGTAGTAGACACCCAGACAGGTGGGCGGGAGAGACCCAGTACTTC. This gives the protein CASSRHPDRWAGETQYF.

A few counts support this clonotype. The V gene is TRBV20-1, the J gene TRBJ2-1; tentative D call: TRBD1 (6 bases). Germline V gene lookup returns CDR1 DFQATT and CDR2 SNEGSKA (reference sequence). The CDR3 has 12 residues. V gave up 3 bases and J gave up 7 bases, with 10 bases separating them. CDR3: CSASIQGNEQFF. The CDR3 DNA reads TGCAGTGCTAGTATACAGGGAAATGAGCAGTTCTTC.

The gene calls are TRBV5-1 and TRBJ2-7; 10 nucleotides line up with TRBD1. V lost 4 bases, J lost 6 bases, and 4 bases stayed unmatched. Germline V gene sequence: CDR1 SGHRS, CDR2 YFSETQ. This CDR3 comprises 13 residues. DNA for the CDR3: TGCGCCAGCAGCCCAGGACAGGGGGGCGAGCAGTACTTC. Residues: CASSPGQGGEQYF.

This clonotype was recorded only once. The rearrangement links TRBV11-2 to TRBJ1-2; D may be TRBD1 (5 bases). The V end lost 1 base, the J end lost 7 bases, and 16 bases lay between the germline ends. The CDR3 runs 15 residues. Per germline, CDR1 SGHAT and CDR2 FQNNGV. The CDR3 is CASSLGFPPGSGYTF. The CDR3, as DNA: TGTGCCAGCAGCTTAGGTTTCCCCCCAGGGAGTGGCTACACCTTC.

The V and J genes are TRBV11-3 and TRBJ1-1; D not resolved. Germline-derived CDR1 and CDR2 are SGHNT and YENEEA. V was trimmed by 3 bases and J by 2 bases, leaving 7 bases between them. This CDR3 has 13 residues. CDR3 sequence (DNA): TGTGCCAGCAGCTTCTCAGGAAACACTGAAGCTTTCTTT. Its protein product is CASSFSGNTEAFF.

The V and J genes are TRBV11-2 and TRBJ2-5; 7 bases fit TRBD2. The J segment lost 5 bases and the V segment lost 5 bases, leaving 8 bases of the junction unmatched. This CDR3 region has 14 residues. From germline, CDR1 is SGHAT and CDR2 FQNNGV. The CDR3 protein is CASSPGLGGETQYF. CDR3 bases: TGTGCCAGCAGCCCGGGACTGGGAGGGGAGACCCAGTACTTC.

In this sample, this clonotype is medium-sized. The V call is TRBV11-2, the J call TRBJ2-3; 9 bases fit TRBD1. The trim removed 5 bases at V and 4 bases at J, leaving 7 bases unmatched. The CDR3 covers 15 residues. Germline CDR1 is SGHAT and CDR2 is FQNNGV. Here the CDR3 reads CASSKRTGGADTQYF. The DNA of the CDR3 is TGTGCCAGCAGCAAACGTACAGGGGGCGCAGATACGCAGTATTTT.